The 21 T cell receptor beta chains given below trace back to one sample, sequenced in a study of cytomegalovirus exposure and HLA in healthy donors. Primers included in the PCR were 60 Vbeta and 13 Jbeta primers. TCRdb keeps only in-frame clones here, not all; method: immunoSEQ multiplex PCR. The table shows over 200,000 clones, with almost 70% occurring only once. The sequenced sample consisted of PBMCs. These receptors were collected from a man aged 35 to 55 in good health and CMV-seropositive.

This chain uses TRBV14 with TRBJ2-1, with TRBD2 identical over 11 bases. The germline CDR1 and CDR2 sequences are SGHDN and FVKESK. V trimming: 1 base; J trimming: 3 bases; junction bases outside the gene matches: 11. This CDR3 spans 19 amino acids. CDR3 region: CASSQVQRKTSGDYNEQFF. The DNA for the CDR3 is TGTGCCAGCAGCCAAGTACAAAGGAAGACTAGCGGGGACTACAATGAGCAGTTCTTC. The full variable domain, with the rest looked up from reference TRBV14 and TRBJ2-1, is EAGVTQFPSHSVIEKGQTVTLRCDPISGHDNLYWYRRVMGKEIKFLLHFVKESKQDESGMPNNRFLAERTGGTYSTLKVQPAELEDSGVYFCASSQVQRKTSGDYNEQFFGPGTRLTVL.

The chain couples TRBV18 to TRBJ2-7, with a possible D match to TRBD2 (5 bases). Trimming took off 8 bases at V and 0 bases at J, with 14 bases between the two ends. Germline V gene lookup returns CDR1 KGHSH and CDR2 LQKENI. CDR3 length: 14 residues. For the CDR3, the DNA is TGTGCCAGCGTCGGCCGGAGGTACTCCTACGAGCAGTACTTC. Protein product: CASVGRRYSYEQYF. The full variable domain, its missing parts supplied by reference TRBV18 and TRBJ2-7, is NAGVMQNPRHLVRRRGQEARLRCSPMKGHSHVYWYRQLPEEGLKFMVYLQKENIIDESGMPKERFSAEFPKEGPSILRIQQVVRGDSAAYFCASVGRRYSYEQYFGPGTRLTVT.

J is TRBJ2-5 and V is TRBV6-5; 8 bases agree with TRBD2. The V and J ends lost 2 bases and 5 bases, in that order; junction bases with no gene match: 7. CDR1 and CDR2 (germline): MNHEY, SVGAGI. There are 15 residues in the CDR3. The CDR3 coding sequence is TGTGCCAGCAGTTACGTTAGCGGGGATGGGGAGACCCAGTACTTC. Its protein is CASSYVSGDGETQYF.

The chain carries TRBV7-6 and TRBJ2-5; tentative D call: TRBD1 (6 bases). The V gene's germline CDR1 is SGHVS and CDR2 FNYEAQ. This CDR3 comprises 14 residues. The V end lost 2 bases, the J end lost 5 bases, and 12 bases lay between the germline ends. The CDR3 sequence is CASSLIQGGETQYF. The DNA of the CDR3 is TGTGCCAGCAGCTTAATACAGGGCGGGGAGACCCAGTACTTC.

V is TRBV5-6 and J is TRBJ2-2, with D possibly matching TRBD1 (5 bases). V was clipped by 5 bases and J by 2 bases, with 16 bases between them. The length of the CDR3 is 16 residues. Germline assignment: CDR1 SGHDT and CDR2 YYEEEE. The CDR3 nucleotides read TGTGCCAGCAGTTACCCTCGACAGATAAACACCGGGGAGCTGTTTTTT. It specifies CASSYPRQINTGELFF. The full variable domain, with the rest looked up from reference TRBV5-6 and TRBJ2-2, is DAGVTQSPTHLIKTRGQQVTLRCSPKSGHDTVSWYQQALGQGPQFIFQYYEEEERQRGNFPDRFSGHQFPNYSSELNVNALLLGDSALYLCASSYPRQINTGELFFGEGSRLTVL.

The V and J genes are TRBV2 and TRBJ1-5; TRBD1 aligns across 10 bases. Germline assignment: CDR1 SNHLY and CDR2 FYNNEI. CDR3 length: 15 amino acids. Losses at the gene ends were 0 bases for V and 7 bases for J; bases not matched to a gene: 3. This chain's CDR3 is CASSEARTGGQPQHF. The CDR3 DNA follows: TGTGCCAGCAGTGAAGCTCGGACAGGGGGACAGCCCCAGCATTTT.

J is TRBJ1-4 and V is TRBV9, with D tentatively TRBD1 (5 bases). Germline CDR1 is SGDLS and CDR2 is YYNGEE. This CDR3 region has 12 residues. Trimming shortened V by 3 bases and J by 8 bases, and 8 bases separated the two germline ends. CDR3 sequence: CASSAGREKLFF. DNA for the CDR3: TGTGCCAGCAGCGCAGGGAGGGAAAAACTGTTTTTT.

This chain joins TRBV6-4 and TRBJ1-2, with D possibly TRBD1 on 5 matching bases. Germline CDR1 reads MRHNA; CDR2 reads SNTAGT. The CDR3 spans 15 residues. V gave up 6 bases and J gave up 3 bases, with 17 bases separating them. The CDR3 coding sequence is TGTGCCAGCAGACCTCGGGGGGATGCCGACTATGGCTACACCTTC. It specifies CASRPRGDADYGYTF.

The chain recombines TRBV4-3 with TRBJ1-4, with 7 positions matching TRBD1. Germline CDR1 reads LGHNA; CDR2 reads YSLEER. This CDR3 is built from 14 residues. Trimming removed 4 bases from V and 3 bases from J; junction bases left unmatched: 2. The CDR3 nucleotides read TGCGCCAGCAGCCGACAGGGAGCTAATGAAAAACTGTTTTTT. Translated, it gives CASSRQGANEKLFF.

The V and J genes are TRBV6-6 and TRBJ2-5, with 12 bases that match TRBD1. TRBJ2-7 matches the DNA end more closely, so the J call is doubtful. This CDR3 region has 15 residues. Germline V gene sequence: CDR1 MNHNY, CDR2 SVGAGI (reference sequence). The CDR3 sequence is CASRPGQGAVDEQYF. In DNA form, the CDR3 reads TGTGCCAGCAGACCGGGACAGGGGGCTGTAGACGAGCAGTACTTC.

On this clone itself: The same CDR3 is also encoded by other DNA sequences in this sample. The CDR3, as DNA: TGCGCCAGCAAGCCCCTGGGACATGGAGTCTACGAGCAGTACTTC. Translated: CASKPLGHGVYEQYF. The V call is TRBV5-1, the J call TRBJ2-7, with D maybe TRBD1 (6 bases). The CDR3 totals 15 residues. From germline, CDR1 is SGHRS and CDR2 YFSETQ. Trimming removed 6 bases at V and 3 bases at J, with 19 bases between.

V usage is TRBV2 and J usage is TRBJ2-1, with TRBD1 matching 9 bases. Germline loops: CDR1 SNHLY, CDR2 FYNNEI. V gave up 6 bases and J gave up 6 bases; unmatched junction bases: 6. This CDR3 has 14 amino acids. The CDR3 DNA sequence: TGTGCCAGCAGGGGGGGGACAGGGCTCAATGAGCAGTTCTTC. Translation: CASRGGTGLNEQFF. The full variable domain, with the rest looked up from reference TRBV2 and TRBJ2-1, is EPEVTQTPSHQVTQMGQEVILRCVPISNHLYFYWYRQILGQKVEFLVSFYNNEISEKSEIFDDQFSVERPDGSNFTLKIRSTKLEDSAMYFCASRGGTGLNEQFFGPGTRLTVL.

DNA of the CDR3: TGTGCCAGCAGCTCCCGACAGGGAAGGGACAATGAGCAGTTCTTC. Translation: CASSSRQGRDNEQFF. This sequence joins TRBV7-8 and TRBJ2-1; 7 bases are a match to TRBD1. J gave up 5 bases and V 4 bases, and 8 bases lay outside the gene matches. CDR1 is SGHVS and CDR2 is FQNEAQ in the germline V gene. The CDR3 is 15 residues long.

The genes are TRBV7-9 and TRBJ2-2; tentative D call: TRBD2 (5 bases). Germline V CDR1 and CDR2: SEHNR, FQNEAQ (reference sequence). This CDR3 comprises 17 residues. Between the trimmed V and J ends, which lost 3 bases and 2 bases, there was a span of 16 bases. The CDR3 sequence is CASSLLGAGLNTGELFF. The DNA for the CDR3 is TGTGCCAGCAGCTTGTTGGGAGCAGGCCTTAACACCGGGGAGCTGTTTTTT.

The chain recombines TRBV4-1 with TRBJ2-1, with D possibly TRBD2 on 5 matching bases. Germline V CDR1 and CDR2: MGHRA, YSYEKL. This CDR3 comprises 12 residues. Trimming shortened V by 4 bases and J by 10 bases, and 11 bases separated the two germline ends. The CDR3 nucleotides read TGCGCCAGCAGCCTGCCACTAGGGGAGCAGTTCTTC. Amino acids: CASSLPLGEQFF.

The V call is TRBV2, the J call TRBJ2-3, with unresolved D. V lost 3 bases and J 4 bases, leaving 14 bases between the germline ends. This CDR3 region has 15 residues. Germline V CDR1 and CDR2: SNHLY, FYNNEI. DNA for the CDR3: TGTGCCAGCAGTGATACCTCCCAACTCGCAGATACGCAGTATTTT. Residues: CASSDTSQLADTQYF.

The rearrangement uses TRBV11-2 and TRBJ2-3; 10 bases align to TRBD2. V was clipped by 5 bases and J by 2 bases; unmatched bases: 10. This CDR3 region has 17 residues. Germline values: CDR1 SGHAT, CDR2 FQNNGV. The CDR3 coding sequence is TGTGCCAGCAGCAAACCCCGAGGGACTAGCGTCACAGATACGCAGTATTTT. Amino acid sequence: CASSKPRGTSVTDTQYF.

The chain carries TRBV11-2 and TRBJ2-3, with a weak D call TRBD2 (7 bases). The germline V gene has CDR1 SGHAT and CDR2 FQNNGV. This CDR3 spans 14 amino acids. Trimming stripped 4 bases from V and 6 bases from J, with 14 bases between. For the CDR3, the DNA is TGTGCCAGCAGCTCGTCCGGGGGGCGGGATACGCAGTATTTT. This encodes CASSSSGGRDTQYF.

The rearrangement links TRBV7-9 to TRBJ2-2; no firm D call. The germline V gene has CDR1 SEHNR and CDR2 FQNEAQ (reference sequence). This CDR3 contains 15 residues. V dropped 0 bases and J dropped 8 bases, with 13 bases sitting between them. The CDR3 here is CASSLARGDGGELFF. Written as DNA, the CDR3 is TGTGCCAGCAGCTTAGCGCGAGGTGACGGTGGGGAGCTGTTTTTT.

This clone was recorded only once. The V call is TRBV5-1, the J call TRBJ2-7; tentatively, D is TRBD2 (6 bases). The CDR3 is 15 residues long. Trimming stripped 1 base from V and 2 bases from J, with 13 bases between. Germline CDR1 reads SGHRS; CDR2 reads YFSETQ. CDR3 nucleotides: TGCGCCAGCAGCTTGACGGGACTGGGGGCCTACGAGCAGTACTTC. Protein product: CASSLTGLGAYEQYF. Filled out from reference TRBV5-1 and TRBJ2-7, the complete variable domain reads KAGVTQTPRYLIKTRGQQVTLSCSPISGHRSVSWYQQTPGQGLQFLFEYFSETQRNKGNFPGRFSGRQFSNSRSEMNVSTLELGDSALYLCASSLTGLGAYEQYFGPGTRLTVT.

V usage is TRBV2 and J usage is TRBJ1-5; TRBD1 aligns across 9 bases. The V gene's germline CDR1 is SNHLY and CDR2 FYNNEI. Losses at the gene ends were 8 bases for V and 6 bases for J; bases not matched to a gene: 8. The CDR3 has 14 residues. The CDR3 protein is CASATGGVGQPQHF. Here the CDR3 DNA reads TGTGCCAGCGCTACAGGGGGCGTTGGTCAGCCCCAGCATTTT.